These T cell receptor beta chains were read from a single sample in a study of read filtering for tumor transcriptome and immune sequencing. TCRdb re-called the reads through MiXCR, storing one row per CDR3 protein. The sample carries 50,000 to 65,000 distinct CDR3 sequences, roughly a fifth recorded once. Sequencing was done on a sample of a population of CD138-negative cells sorted from bone marrow. These receptors all come from a donor at least 40 years old with multiple myeloma. CDR3s include the opening cysteine and the closing phenylalanine or tryptophan. Each record gives: CDR3 protein, clone size, J gene, V gene. Expanded clones get a size class; other rows say once, few or many, or leave the size out.

CDR3: CASSLVEGTQYF
size: many
J: TRBJ2-3
V: TRBV28

CDR3: CASSLTPGLAVEQFF
size: many
J: TRBJ2-1
V: TRBV5-6

CDR3: CSAQGAGANVLTF
size: many
J: TRBJ2-6
V: TRBV20-1

CDR3: CASSLLGRLYNEQFF
size: many
J: TRBJ2-1
V: TRBV7-3

CDR3: CSGLVNTEAFF
size: many
J: TRBJ1-1
V: TRBV20-1

CDR3: CASSEGLYEQYF
size: many
J: TRBJ2-7
V: TRBV28

CDR3: CASSIPYSNQPQHF
size: NA
J: TRBJ1-5
V: TRBV7-2

CDR3: CASSLGAGVETQYF
size: NA
J: TRBJ2-5
V: TRBV5-1

CDR3: CASSLLQLKETQYF
size: many
J: TRBJ2-5
V: TRBV5-1

CDR3: CASSLGVKETQYF
size: many
J: TRBJ2-5
V: TRBV7-7

CDR3: CASNPQGNGELFF
size: many
J: TRBJ2-2
V: TRBV12-3/TRBV12-4

CDR3: CASSHRDRATNQPQHF
size: many
J: TRBJ1-5
V: TRBV12-3/TRBV12-4

CDR3: CASITGNYGYTF
size: many
J: TRBJ1-2
V: TRBV28

CDR3: CASRDQPNTEAFF
size: NA
J: TRBJ1-1
V: TRBV28

CDR3: CASSRNSGGWTDTQYF
size: NA
J: TRBJ2-3
V: TRBV12-3/TRBV12-4

CDR3: CASSRTANTGGLFF
size: NA
J: TRBJ2-2
V: TRBV28

CDR3: CASSGGRSSEQFF
size: many
J: TRBJ2-1
V: TRBV6-4

CDR3: CASSYSASESYNEQFF
size: NA
J: TRBJ2-1
V: TRBV6-5

CDR3: CASSQGTNRVGYEQFF
size: NA
J: TRBJ2-1
V: TRBV4-2

CDR3: CASATGVGNYGYTF
size: NA
J: TRBJ1-2
V: TRBV23-1

CDR3: CASSHSAGTGALRSSYNEQFF
size: many
J: TRBJ2-1
V: TRBV4-1

CDR3: CASSISGTARAFF
size: many
J: TRBJ1-1
V: TRBV19

CDR3: CASSSIGGGRTDTQYF
size: many
J: TRBJ2-3
V: TRBV28

CDR3: CASSPDTKGYTF
size: few
J: TRBJ1-2
V: TRBV14

CDR3: CASPQGYEQYF
size: NA
J: TRBJ2-7
V: TRBV6-5

CDR3: CATTGDPGNTIYF
size: NA
J: TRBJ1-3
V: TRBV12-5

CDR3: CASSLRVGDNQPQHF
size: many
J: TRBJ1-5
V: TRBV11-2

CDR3: CASKLLVRGYEQYF
size: NA
J: TRBJ2-7
V: TRBV6-5

CDR3: CASSYSRQLNTGELFF
size: many
J: TRBJ2-2
V: TRBV6-5

CDR3: CASRGFGNEQFF
size: NA
J: TRBJ2-1
V: TRBV6-5

CDR3: CASGFGADSNQPQHF
size: few
J: TRBJ1-5
V: TRBV19

CDR3: CASRRGGGRAPTDTQYF
size: few
J: TRBJ2-3
V: TRBV19

CDR3: CASSAAGGIQPQHF
size: many
J: TRBJ1-5
V: TRBV7-8

CDR3: CSATSPDGSTGNTIYF
size: few
J: TRBJ1-3
V: TRBV20-1

CDR3: CASSPRTSGSIAGELFF
size: many
J: TRBJ2-2
V: TRBV7-6

CDR3: CASSGRGTVENTGELFF
size: many
J: TRBJ2-2
V: TRBV2

CDR3: CASSSSGPSYEQYF
size: few
J: TRBJ2-7
V: TRBV5-1

CDR3: CASSLRRVDTQYF
size: many
J: TRBJ2-5
V: TRBV12-3/TRBV12-4

CDR3: CASRGREQYF
size: many
J: TRBJ2-7
V: TRBV3-1

CDR3: CASGQAERVTGELFF
size: NA
J: TRBJ2-2
V: TRBV2